This T cell receptor (beta chain) was recovered during a study of T cells after yellow fever vaccination. General study results and limits: Among primary-vaccination clones, most reappeared after the booster, at 96% for CD4 and 88% for CD8. Weaker overall was a secondary response that nonetheless peaked faster, on day 5 versus 15.

Trimming pared 3 bases from V and 1 base from J, leaving 13 bases between. There are 16 residues in the CDR3. Per germline, CDR1 LGHNA and CDR2 YNFKEQ. This clonotype was counted many times. What it binds is unknown. Each CDR3 protein is one row after TCRdb ran MiXCR on the 5' RACE reads. The repertoire holds hundreds of thousands of distinct CDR3 sequences, over 15% seen once, with 15% to 20% in the top ten. Sequenced material: PBMCs, taken before the yellow fever booster vaccination. The TCR originated in a man aged 18 to 35 who received the YFV17D yellow fever vaccine. The chain employs TRBV4-2 and TRBJ2-1; a weak D match, TRBD2 (6 bases). This CDR3 is CASSQGGLQSYNEQFF. CDR3 bases: TGTGCCAGCAGCCAGGGGGGTCTCCAATCCTACAATGAGCAGTTCTTC.